Sequencing of this T cell receptor (beta chain) was carried out in a study of T cells after yellow fever vaccination. Germline assignment: CDR1 MNHNY and CDR2 SVGAGI (reference sequence). The CDR3 covers 16 residues. Trimming shortened V by 5 bases and J by 2 bases, and 16 bases separated the two germline ends. TCRdb reprocessed the 5' RACE reads with MiXCR, giving one entry per CDR3 protein. The sample carries about 340,000 distinct CDR3 sequences, approximately 3.9% recorded once. The TCR sequence derives from a man between 18 and 29 years old who received the YFV17D yellow fever vaccine. The sample here was PBMCs, taken 5 days after the yellow fever booster vaccination. This chain links TRBV6-6 with TRBJ2-1; D may be TRBD2 (7 bases). The CDR3 region is CASSLGGEGAYNEQFF. CDR3 DNA: TGTGCCAGCAGTCTAGGGGGGGAGGGTGCCTACAATGAGCAGTTCTTC.